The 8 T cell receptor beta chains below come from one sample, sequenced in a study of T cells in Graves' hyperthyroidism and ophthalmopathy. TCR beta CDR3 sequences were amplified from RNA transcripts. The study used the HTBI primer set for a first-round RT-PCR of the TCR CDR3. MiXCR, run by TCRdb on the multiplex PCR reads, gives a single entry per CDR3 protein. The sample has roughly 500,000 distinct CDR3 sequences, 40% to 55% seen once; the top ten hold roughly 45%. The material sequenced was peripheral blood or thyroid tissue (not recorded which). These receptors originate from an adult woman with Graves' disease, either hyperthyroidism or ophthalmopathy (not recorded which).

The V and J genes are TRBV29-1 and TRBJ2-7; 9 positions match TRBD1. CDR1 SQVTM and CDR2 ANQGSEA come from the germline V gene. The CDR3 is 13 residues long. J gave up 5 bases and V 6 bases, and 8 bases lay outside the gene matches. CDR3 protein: CSVRHWTGDEQYF. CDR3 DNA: TGCAGCGTCCGACACTGGACAGGGGACGAGCAGTACTTC.

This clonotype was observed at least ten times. The CDR3 loop is CASSTRGGGYEQYF. DNA of the CDR3: TGTGCCAGCAGCACCCGGGGGGGGGGGTACGAGCAGTACTTC. This chain joins TRBV7-2 and TRBJ2-7; 8 bases match TRBD2. The germline CDR1 and CDR2 sequences are SGHTA and FQGNSA. Trimming cost V 5 bases and J 4 bases; bases outside gene matches: 7. The CDR3 contains 14 residues. The variable domain in full, completed from reference TRBV7-2 and TRBJ2-7, reads GAGVSQSPSNKVTEKGKDVELRCDPISGHTALYWYRQSLGQGLEFLIYFQGNSAPDKSGLPSDRFSAERTGGSVSTLTIQRTQQEDSAVYLCASSTRGGGYEQYFGPGTRLTVT.

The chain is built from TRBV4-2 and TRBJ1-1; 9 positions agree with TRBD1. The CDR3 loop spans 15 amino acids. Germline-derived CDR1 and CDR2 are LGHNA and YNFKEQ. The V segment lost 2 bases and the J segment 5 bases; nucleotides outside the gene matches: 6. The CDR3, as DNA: TGTGCCAGCAGCCAAATGGGACAGGGCTGGACTGAAGCTTTCTTT. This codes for CASSQMGQGWTEAFF.

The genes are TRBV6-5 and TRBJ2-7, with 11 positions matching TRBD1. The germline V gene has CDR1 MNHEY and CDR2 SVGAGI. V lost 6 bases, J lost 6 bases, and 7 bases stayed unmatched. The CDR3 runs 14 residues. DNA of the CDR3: TGTGCCAGCAGGTCATGGGACAGGGGGGTCGAGCAGTACTTC. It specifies CASRSWDRGVEQYF.

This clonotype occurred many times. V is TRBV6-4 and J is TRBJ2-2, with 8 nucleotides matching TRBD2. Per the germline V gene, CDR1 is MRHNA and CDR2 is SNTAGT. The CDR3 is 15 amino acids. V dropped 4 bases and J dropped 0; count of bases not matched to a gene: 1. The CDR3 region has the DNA TGTGCCAGCAGTGCGGGACTAGCGAACACCGGGGAGCTGTTTTTT. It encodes CASSAGLANTGELFF.

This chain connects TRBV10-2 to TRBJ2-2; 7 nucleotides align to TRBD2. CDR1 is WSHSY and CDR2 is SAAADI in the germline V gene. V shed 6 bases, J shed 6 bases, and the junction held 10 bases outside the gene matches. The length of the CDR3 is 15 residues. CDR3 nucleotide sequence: TGCGCCAGCAGGGACCCCGGGAGGAAGTCCGGGGAGCTGTTTTTT. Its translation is CASRDPGRKSGELFF.

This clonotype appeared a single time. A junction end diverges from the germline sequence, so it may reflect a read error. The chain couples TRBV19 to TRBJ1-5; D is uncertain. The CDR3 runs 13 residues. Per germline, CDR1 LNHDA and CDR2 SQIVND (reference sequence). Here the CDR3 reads CASSIMRNRPQHF. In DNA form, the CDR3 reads TGTGCCAGTAGTATCATGAGAAATCGGCCCCAGCATTTT.

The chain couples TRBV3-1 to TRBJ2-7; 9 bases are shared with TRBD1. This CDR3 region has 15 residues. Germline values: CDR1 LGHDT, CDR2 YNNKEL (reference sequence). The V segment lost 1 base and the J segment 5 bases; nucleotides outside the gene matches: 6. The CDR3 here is CASSQVGDRADEQYF. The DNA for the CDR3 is TGTGCCAGCAGCCAAGTGGGGGACAGGGCCGACGAGCAGTACTTC.